This T cell receptor (beta chain) came from a study of shared clonotypes between healthy human individuals. A note on this clone: A far larger clone is off by one base, so a read error is likely.

The CDR3 has 14 amino acids. It was at deep level that the assay was run. Only in-frame clones appear in the TCRdb table, and some are missing; sequencing was by immunoSEQ multiplex PCR. The sample lists 90,000 to 120,000 clones, roughly 70% seen once, with almost 25% in the top ten. The clonotype comes from a woman between 25 and 40 years old in good health. V and J are TRBV1 and TRBJ1-5. TRBV1 is reported as a pseudogene. Sequenced sample: memory CD8+ T cells sorted from blood. The sample's subset: CD45RO+ cells pooled with CCR7-negative TemRA cells. CDR3 sequence (DNA): TGCACCAGCAGCCAAGTAGCGGACAGACAGCCCCAGCATTTT. Amino acids: CTSSQVADRQPQHF.